This is a list of T cell receptor beta chains from one sample in a study of human T cells and chemical hapten exposure. MiXCR was run by TCRdb on the RACE reads, yielding one entry per CDR3 protein. The sample contains a few hundred thousand distinct CDR3 sequences, over 5% of which appear only once. The sequenced sample was whole blood, obtained in connection with sensitization to the hapten diphenylcyclopropenone (DPC). These receptors originate from a woman aged 18-29 years with alopecia areata. Some clones in this sample may be carry-over from other donors' samples. Each CDR3 is given with its conserved first and last residue. D genes are given only for firm matches. Not every row has a clone size; where given, it reads once, few, many or a size class.

j_call	clone_size	d_call	v_call	cdr3_aa	cdr3_nt
TRBJ1-2	many	-	TRBV6-6	CASTAQGANYGYTF	TGTGCCAGCACCGCACAGGGAGCTAACTATGGCTACACCTTC
TRBJ2-3	-	-	TRBV7-2	CASSLAAQRDTQYF	TGTGCCAGCAGCTTAGCGGCCCAGAGGGATACGCAGTATTTT
TRBJ1-6	-	-	TRBV5-4	CASSLDRANNSPLHF	TGTGCCAGCAGCTTGGACAGGGCAAATAATTCACCCCTCCACTTT
TRBJ2-7	few	-	TRBV6-2/TRBV6-3	CASSDQPGPQVKQYF	TGTGCCAGCAGTGACCAACCGGGCCCTCAAGTCAAGCAGTACTTC
TRBJ1-4	-	-	TRBV4-1	CASSQVTNEKLFF	TGCGCCAGCAGCCAGGTGACTAATGAAAAACTGTTTTTT
TRBJ1-4	many	-	TRBV28	CASSLASARELFF	TGTGCCAGCAGTTTAGCATCGGCTCGCGAACTGTTTTTT
TRBJ1-2	-	-	TRBV12-3/TRBV12-4	CASRPPTGLYGYTF	TGTGCCAGCAGGCCCCCCACAGGGTTGTATGGCTACACCTTC
TRBJ1-5	many	-	TRBV5-1	CASSLLGYQPQHF	TGCGCCAGCAGCTTGTTAGGCTATCAGCCCCAGCATTTT
TRBJ1-2	few	-	TRBV19	CASSQGTGPGNYGYTF	TGTGCCAGTAGCCAAGGGACGGGACCGGGCAACTATGGCTACACCTTC
TRBJ1-5	few	-	TRBV10-3	CATWGGENQPQHF	TGTGCCACCTGGGGCGGAGAGAATCAGCCCCAGCATTTT
TRBJ1-2	-	-	TRBV2	CASSVEEGTNYGYTF	TGTGCCAGCAGTGTCGAGGAGGGGACTAACTATGGCTACACCTTC